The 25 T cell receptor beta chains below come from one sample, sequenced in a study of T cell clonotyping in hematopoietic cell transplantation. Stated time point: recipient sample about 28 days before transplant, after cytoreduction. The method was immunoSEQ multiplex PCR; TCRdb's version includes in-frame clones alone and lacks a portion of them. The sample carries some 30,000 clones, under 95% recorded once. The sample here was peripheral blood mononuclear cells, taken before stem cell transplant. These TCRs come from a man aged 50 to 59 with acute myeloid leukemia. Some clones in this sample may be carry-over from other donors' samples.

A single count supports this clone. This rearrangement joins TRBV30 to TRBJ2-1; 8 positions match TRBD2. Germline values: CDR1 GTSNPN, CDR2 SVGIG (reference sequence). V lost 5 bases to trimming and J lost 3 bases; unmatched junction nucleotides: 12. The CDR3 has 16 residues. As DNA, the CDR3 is TGTGCCTGGTCAACGGGGCTAGCGGGCTTCTACAATGAGCAGTTCTTC. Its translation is CAWSTGLAGFYNEQFF.

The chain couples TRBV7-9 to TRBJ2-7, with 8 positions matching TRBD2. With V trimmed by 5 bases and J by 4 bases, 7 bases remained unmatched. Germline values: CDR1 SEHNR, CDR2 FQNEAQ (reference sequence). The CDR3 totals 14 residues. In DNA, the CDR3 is TGTGCCAGCAGCCCGGGACTAGGAATTTACGAGCAGTACTTC. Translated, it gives CASSPGLGIYEQYF. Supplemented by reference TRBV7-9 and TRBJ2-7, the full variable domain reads DTGVSQNPRHKITKRGQNVTFRCDPISEHNRLYWYRQTLGQGPEFLTYFQNEAQLEKSRLLSDRFSAERPKGSFSTLEIQRTEQGDSAMYLCASSPGLGIYEQYFGPGTRLTVT.

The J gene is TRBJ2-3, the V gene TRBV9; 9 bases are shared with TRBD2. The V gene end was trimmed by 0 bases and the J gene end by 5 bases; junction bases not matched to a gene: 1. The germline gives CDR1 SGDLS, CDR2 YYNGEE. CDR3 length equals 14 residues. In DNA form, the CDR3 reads TGTGCCAGCAGCGTAGTAGCGGGGGTAGATACGCAGTATTTT. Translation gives CASSVVAGVDTQYF.

The CDR3 bases are TGTGCCAGCAGTTACAGGGATCTCGCTGTCAACGAGCAGTACTTC. This sequence encodes CASSYRDLAVNEQYF. The chain carries TRBV6-6 and TRBJ2-7; D is undetermined. Germline V gene sequence: CDR1 MNHNY, CDR2 SVGAGI (reference sequence). The CDR3 runs 15 residues. V was clipped by 2 bases and J by 5 bases, with 16 bases between them.

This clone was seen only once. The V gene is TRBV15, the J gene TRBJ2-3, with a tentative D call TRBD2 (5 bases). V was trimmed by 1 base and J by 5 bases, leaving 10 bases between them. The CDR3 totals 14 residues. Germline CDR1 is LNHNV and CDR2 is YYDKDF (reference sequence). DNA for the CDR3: TGTGCCACCAGCAGAGTGGTAGCGAGAGATACGCAGTATTTT. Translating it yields CATSRVVARDTQYF.

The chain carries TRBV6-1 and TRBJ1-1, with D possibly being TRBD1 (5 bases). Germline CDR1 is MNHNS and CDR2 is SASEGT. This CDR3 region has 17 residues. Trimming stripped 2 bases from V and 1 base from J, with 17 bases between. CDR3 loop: CASSEWAGRKRNTEAFF. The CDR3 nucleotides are TGTGCCAGCAGTGAATGGGCAGGGCGAAAGAGGAACACTGAAGCTTTCTTT.

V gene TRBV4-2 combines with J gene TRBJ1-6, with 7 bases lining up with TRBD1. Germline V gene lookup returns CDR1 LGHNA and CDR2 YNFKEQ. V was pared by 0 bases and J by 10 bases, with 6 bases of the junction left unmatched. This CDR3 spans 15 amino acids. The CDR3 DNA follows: TGTGCCAGCAGCCAAGACCCCCAGGGGGAATCACCCCTCCACTTT. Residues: CASSQDPQGESPLHF.

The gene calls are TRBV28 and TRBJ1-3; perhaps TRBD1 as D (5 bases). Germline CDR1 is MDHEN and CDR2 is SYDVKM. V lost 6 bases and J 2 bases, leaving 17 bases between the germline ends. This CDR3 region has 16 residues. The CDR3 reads CASSETSGRAGNTIYF. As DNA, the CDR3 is TGTGCCAGCAGCGAAACCTCAGGGAGAGCTGGAAACACCATATATTTT.

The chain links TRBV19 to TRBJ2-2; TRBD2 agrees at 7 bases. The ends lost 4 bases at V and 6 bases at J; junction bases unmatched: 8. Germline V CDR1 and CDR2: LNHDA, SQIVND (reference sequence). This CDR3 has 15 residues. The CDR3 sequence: CASSTPGLDSGELFF. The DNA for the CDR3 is TGTGCCAGTAGTACCCCCGGACTAGATTCCGGGGAGCTGTTTTTT.

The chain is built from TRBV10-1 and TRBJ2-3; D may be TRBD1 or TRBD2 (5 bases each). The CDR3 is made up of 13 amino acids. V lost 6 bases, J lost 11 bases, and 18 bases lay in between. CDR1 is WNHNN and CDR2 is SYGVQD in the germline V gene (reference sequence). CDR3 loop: CASSPGRTWEQYF. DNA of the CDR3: TGCGCCAGCAGCCCGGGACGGACGTGGGAGCAGTATTTT.

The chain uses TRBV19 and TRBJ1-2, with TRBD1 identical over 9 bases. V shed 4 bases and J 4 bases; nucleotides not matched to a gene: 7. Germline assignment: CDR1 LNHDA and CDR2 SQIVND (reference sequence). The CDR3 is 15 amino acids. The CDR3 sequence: CASSTTGTGTYGYTF. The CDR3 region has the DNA TGTGCCAGTAGTACCACCGGGACAGGGACCTATGGCTACACCTTC.

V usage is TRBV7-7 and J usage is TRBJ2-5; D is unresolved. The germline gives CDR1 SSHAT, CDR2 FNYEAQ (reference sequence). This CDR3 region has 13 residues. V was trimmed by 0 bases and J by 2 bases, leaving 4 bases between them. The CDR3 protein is CASSLALQETQYF. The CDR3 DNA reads TGTGCCAGCAGCTTAGCGCTACAAGAGACCCAGTACTTC.

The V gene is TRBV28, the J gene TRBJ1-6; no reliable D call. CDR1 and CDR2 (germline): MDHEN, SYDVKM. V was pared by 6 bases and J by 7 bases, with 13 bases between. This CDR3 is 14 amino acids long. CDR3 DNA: TGTGCCAGCAGGGGGTACGGAGAAAATTCACCCCTCCACTTT. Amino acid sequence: CASRGYGENSPLHF. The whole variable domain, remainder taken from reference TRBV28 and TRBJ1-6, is DVKVTQSSRYLVKRTGEKVFLECVQDMDHENMFWYRQDPGLGLRLIYFSYDVKMKEKGDIPEGYSVSREKKERFSLILESASTNQTSMYLCASRGYGENSPLHFGNGTRLTVT.

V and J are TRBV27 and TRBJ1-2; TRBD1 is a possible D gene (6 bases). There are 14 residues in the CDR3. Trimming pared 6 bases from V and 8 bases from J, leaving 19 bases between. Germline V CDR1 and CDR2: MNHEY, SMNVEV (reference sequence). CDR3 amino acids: CASSSQGRIEGYTF. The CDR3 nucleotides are TGTGCCAGCAGCTCCCAGGGGAGAATCGAAGGCTACACCTTC.

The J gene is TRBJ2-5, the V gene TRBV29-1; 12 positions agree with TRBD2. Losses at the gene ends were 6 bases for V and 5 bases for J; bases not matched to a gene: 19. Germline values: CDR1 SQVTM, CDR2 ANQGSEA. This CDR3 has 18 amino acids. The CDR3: CSVTPSTSGSPGGETQYF. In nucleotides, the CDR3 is TGCAGCGTGACCCCGTCGACTAGCGGGAGTCCGGGGGGCGAGACCCAGTACTTC.

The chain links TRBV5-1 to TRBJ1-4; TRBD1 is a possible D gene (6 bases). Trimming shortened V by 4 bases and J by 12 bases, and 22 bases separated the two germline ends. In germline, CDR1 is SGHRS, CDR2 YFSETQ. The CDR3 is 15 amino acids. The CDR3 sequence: CASSNPTGIKTELFF. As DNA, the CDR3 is TGCGCCAGCAGCAACCCTACAGGGATTAAGACAGAACTGTTTTTT. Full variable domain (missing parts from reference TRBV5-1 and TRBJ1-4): KAGVTQTPRYLIKTRGQQVTLSCSPISGHRSVSWYQQTPGQGLQFLFEYFSETQRNKGNFPGRFSGRQFSNSRSEMNVSTLELGDSALYLCASSNPTGIKTELFFGSGTQLSVL.

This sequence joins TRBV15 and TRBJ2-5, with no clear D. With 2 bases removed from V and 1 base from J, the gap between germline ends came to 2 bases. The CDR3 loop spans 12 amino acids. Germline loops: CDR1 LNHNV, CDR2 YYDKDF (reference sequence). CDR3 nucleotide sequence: TGTGCCACCAGCAGATTCCAAGAGACCCAGTACTTC. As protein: CATSRFQETQYF.

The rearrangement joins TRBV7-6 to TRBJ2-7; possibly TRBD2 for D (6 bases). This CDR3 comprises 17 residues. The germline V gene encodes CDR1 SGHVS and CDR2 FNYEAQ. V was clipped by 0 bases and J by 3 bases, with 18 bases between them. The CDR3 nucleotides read TGTGCCAGCAGCTTAGCCCCCCGAGAGGACGGGAGCTACGAGCAGTACTTC. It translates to CASSLAPREDGSYEQYF.

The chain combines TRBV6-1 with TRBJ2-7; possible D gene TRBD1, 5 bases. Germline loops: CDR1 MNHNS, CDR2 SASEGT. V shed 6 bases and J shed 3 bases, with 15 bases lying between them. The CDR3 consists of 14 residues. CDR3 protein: CASSPQGSRYEQYF. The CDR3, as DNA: TGTGCCAGCAGCCCCCAGGGATCTCGCTACGAGCAGTACTTC.

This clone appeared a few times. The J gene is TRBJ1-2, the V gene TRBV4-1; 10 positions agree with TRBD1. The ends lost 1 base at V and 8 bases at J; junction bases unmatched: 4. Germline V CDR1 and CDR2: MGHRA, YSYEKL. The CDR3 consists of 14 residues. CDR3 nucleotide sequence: TGCGCCAGCAGCCAAGGACAGGGGGCATCAGGCTACACCTTC. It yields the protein CASSQGQGASGYTF.

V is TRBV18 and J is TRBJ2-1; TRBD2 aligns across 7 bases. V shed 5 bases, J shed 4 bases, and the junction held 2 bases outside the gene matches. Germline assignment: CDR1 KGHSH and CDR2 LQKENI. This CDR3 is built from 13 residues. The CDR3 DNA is TGTGCCAGCTCAGGGGGACTATACAATGAGCAGTTCTTC. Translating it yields CASSGGLYNEQFF.

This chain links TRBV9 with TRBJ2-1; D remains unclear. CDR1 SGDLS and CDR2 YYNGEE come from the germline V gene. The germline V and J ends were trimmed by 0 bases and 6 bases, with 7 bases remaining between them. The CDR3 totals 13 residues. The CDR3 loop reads CASSVGHPNEQFF. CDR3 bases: TGTGCCAGCAGCGTAGGCCACCCCAATGAGCAGTTCTTC.

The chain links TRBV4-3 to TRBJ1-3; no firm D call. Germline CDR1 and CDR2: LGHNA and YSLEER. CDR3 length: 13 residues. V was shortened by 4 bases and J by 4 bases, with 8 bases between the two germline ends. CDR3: CASSPGRGNTIYF. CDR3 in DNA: TGCGCCAGCAGCCCCGGCAGGGGAAACACCATATATTTT.

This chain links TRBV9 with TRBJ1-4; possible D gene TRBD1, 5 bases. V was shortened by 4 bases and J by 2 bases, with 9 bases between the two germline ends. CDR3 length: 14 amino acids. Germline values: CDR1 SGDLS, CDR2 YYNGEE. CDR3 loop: CASSPGGTNEKLFF. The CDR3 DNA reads TGTGCCAGCAGCCCCGGGGGGACTAATGAAAAACTGTTTTTT.

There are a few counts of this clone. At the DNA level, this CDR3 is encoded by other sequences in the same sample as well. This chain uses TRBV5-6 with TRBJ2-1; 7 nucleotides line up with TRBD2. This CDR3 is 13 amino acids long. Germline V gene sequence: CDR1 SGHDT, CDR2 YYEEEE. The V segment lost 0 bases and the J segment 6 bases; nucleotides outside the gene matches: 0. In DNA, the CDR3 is TGTGCCAGCAGCTTGGGCGGGAGCAATGAGCAGTTCTTC. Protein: CASSLGGSNEQFF.